This T cell receptor beta chain was documented in a study of T cell responses to AZD1222 COVID-19 vaccine. Background on the study: Doses given second, at about 4 or about 12 weeks, were pooled.

Comment on this clone: The antigen remains unidentified.

Overall study findings and caveats: Donors, mostly white British, included more females; clonal diversity was possibly underestimated.

Produced via immunoSEQ multiplex PCR; TCRdb's table is partial and in-frame only. The sample carries about 160,000 clones, about nine tenths recorded once. The CDR3 consists of 13 residues. V dropped 7 bases and J dropped 4; count of bases not matched to a gene: 4. The germline gives CDR1 SQVTM, CDR2 ANQGSEA. Specimen: peripheral blood, collected on day 0 of AZD1222 vaccination. The rearrangement uses TRBV29-1 and TRBJ2-1; 10 bases fit TRBD1. This clonotype was obtained from an adult in good health. This CDR3 is CSAGDRGYNEQFF. CDR3 DNA sequence: TGCAGCGCTGGGGACAGGGGTTACAATGAGCAGTTCTTC.